This passage covers 15 T cell receptor beta chains from one sample sequenced in a study of OX40 agonist ivuxolimab in advanced cancers. The library came from the immunoSEQ multiplex PCR assay. The table comes from immuneACCESS by way of TCRdb, which keeps in-frame sequences with V and J called. Part of the clones is missing from these tables; in studies checked, under half for an unresolved V gene and the rest for unknown reasons. Recorded for this sample are 36,000 or so clones; roughly three quarters of them occurred a single time. The top ten clones comprise about 24% of the sample. The material was CD4+ or CD8+ T cells sorted from blood, obtained in a trial of the OX40 agonist ivuxolimab. The receptors come from an adult with an advanced solid tumor such as melanoma, head and neck, liver or kidney cancer.

This clone was seen only a few times. V usage is TRBV30 and J usage is TRBJ1-6; D not resolved. Trimming stripped 1 base from V and 7 bases from J, with 11 bases between. This CDR3 is built from 14 residues. CDR1 is GTSNPN, CDR2 SVGIG, per germline (reference sequence). CDR3 in DNA: TGTGCCTGGAGTGCGAACTTTGAGAATTCACCCCTCCACTTT. As protein: CAWSANFENSPLHF.

The chain uses TRBV13 and TRBJ2-4; the match to TRBD2 covers 8 bases. CDR3 length equals 14 residues. Germline values: CDR1 PRHDT, CDR2 FYEKMQ (reference sequence). V lost 1 base, J lost 8 bases, and 4 bases stayed unmatched. In nucleotides, the CDR3 is TGTGCCAGCAGCTTAGCGGGGGGGCAGGACATTCAGTACTTC. Protein product: CASSLAGGQDIQYF.

The chain is built from TRBV7-9 and TRBJ1-2; 9 bases fit TRBD1. The CDR3 is 16 residues long. The V segment lost 5 bases and the J segment 4 bases; nucleotides outside the gene matches: 11. In germline, CDR1 is SEHNR, CDR2 FQNEAQ (reference sequence). In DNA, the CDR3 is TGTGCCAGCAGCGAAGGAACAGGGGGCAGAATCTATGGCTACACCTTC. Translated, it gives CASSEGTGGRIYGYTF.

V usage is TRBV6-1 and J usage is TRBJ1-1, with 7 bases identical to TRBD1. This CDR3 comprises 11 residues. J gave up 4 bases and V 11 bases, and 4 bases lay outside the gene matches. Germline CDR1 MNHNS, CDR2 SASEGT. The CDR3 DNA reads TGTGCCGGAGGACAGGTCACTGAAGCTTTCTTT. It is translated as CAGGQVTEAFF.

The V and J genes are TRBV7-6 and TRBJ2-1; 9 positions match TRBD1. This CDR3 has 13 residues. The germline gives CDR1 SGHVS, CDR2 FNYEAQ. The V segment lost 4 bases and the J segment 9 bases; nucleotides outside the gene matches: 4. The CDR3 loop reads CASSSNRGLEQFF. CDR3 sequence (DNA): TGTGCCAGCAGCTCGAACAGGGGGCTTGAGCAGTTCTTC.

The chain is built from TRBV4-1 and TRBJ1-4; weak D call: TRBD1 (6 bases). CDR3 length: 15 amino acids. Germline V gene sequence: CDR1 MGHRA, CDR2 YSYEKL. Trimming left V 7 bases short and J 5 bases short, with 17 bases between. CDR3 nucleotide sequence: TGCGCCAGCACCCCCAGGGGAGAGAAAAATGAAAAACTGTTTTTT. It encodes CASTPRGEKNEKLFF.

The V call is TRBV7-9, the J call TRBJ2-5, with 9 bases fitting TRBD2. This CDR3 contains 15 residues. The trim removed 5 bases at V and 2 bases at J, leaving 6 bases unmatched. From germline, CDR1 is SEHNR and CDR2 FQNEAQ (reference sequence). The CDR3 nucleotides read TGTGCCAGCAGCCCGGGGACTAGCCGACAAGAGACCCAGTACTTC. Amino acids: CASSPGTSRQETQYF.

V gene TRBV7-9 combines with J gene TRBJ1-1; D perhaps matches TRBD1 (6 bases). Deletions cut 3 bases from V and 0 bases from J, with 14 bases between. Germline V gene lookup returns CDR1 SEHNR and CDR2 FQNEAQ (reference sequence). There are 16 residues in the CDR3. The CDR3 region is CASSFWGAQMNTEAFF. The CDR3 nucleotides are TGTGCCAGCAGCTTTTGGGGGGCGCAGATGAACACTGAAGCTTTCTTT.

The table lists this clone with a count of one. This chain joins TRBV28 and TRBJ1-2, with unresolved D. The germline gives CDR1 MDHEN, CDR2 SYDVKM. The CDR3 totals 13 residues. The ends were cut back, 7 bases at V and 8 bases at J, with 17 bases in the middle. The CDR3 loop reads CASIENPPRGYTF. CDR3 nucleotide sequence: TGTGCCAGCATAGAAAACCCCCCCCGGGGCTACACCTTC.

The chain couples TRBV23-1 to TRBJ2-7; a possible D gene is TRBD1 (5 bases). TRBV23-1 is given ORF status, its function remaining uncertain. The CDR3 is 15 residues long. V was cut by 0 bases and J by 0 bases, with 9 bases left in between. The CDR3: CASSQSDSFSYEQYF. Here the CDR3 DNA reads TGCGCCAGCAGTCAATCCGACAGTTTCTCCTACGAGCAGTACTTC.

V and J are TRBV7-2 and TRBJ2-3; TRBD2 is a possible D gene (6 bases). The CDR3 totals 15 residues. Germline V gene sequence: CDR1 SGHTA, CDR2 FQGNSA. The ends were cut back, 3 bases at V and 0 bases at J, with 10 bases in the middle. CDR3 region: CASSLVAASTDTQYF. The CDR3 region has the DNA TGTGCCAGCAGCTTGGTAGCGGCTAGCACAGATACGCAGTATTTT.

The V call is TRBV2, the J call TRBJ1-3; D not certain. There are 14 residues in the CDR3. V was clipped by 4 bases and J by 1 base, with 8 bases between them. In germline, CDR1 is SNHLY, CDR2 FYNNEI. CDR3 sequence reads: CASSVAGSGNTIYF. In DNA form, the CDR3 reads TGTGCCAGCAGTGTCGCGGGTTCTGGAAACACCATATATTTT.

The rearrangement uses TRBV27 and TRBJ2-1; the D call may be TRBD1 or TRBD2 (5 bases each). Germline CDR1 MNHEY, CDR2 SMNVEV (reference sequence). V lost 10 bases, J lost 7 bases, and 14 bases lay in between. This CDR3 comprises 12 residues. The CDR3 region has the DNA TGTGCCACCGGGACCCCGCGGAATGAGCAGTTCTTC. It encodes CATGTPRNEQFF.

The chain carries TRBV6-5 and TRBJ1-5, with 7 bases identical to TRBD1. In germline, CDR1 is MNHEY, CDR2 SVGAGI. With V trimmed by 6 bases and J by 4 bases, 3 bases remained unmatched. The CDR3 is 13 residues long. CDR3 residues: CASRPGQNQPQHF. Written as DNA, the CDR3 is TGTGCCAGCAGGCCGGGACAGAATCAGCCCCAGCATTTT.

The chain uses TRBV28 and TRBJ1-4; tentative D call: TRBD1 (5 bases). Trimming shortened V by 8 bases and J by 1 base, and 14 bases separated the two germline ends. CDR1 MDHEN and CDR2 SYDVKM come from the germline V gene. CDR3 length equals 15 residues. For the CDR3, the DNA is TGTGCCAGCCGCGGGGCCGCAGGAACTAATGAAAAACTGTTTTTT. Its translation: CASRGAAGTNEKLFF.